These 22 T cell receptor beta chains share one sample of origin, sequenced in a study of CD4 T cells in relation to SARS-CoV-2 and coronaviruses. Unexposed donor CD4+ T cells date from about 2011-2019, before the COVID-19 pandemic. Generated by immunoSEQ multiplex PCR, the TCRdb table keeps only in-frame clones and is missing some. Among about 55,000 clones listed, roughly 89% were seen once. What was sequenced was memory CD4+ T cells from PBMCs. Receptor source: a human donor in good health.

V is TRBV7-8 and J is TRBJ2-1, with TRBD1 matching 8 bases. The CDR3 extends over 15 amino acids. Germline V gene sequence: CDR1 SGHVS, CDR2 FQNEAQ. Trimming cost V 5 bases and J 4 bases; bases outside gene matches: 7. The CDR3 DNA sequence: TGTGCCAGCAGCGCCACCCGGGACAGGTACAATGAGCAGTTCTTC. As protein: CASSATRDRYNEQFF.

V is TRBV19 and J is TRBJ1-1; TRBD1 agrees at 9 bases. The ends lost 7 bases at V and 0 bases at J; junction bases unmatched: 9. This CDR3 has 16 amino acids. Germline V CDR1 and CDR2: LNHDA, SQIVND (reference sequence). This chain's CDR3 is CASTPGQGLMNTEAFF. The CDR3 nucleotides are TGTGCCAGTACCCCAGGACAGGGGTTAATGAACACTGAAGCTTTCTTT.

The V gene is TRBV7-8, the J gene TRBJ1-1, with D possibly TRBD1 on 6 matching bases. The CDR3 runs 14 residues. The germline V gene encodes CDR1 SGHVS and CDR2 FQNEAQ. Trimming stripped 2 bases from V and 3 bases from J, with 10 bases between. CDR3 loop: CASSLTGGHTEAFF. The CDR3 DNA reads TGTGCCAGCAGCTTAACCGGGGGCCACACTGAAGCTTTCTTT.

This chain connects TRBV5-1 to TRBJ2-6, with 10 bases aligning to TRBD1. V lost 3 bases to trimming and J lost 2 bases; unmatched junction nucleotides: 8. The CDR3 runs to 18 residues. The germline V gene encodes CDR1 SGHRS and CDR2 YFSETQ. CDR3 sequence reads: CASSWGQGNRPGANVLTF. The CDR3 region has the DNA TGCGCCAGCAGCTGGGGACAGGGGAATCGTCCTGGGGCCAACGTCCTGACTTTC.

The chain is built from TRBV23-1 and TRBJ1-3; TRBD1 agrees at 11 bases. TRBV23-1 is reported as an ORF; its role is uncertain. This CDR3 is built from 16 residues. Germline trimming cut 10 bases from V and 0 bases from J; bases unmatched to any gene: 8. The CDR3 nucleotides read TGCGCCAACGCCGGGACAGGGGGTAGCTCTGGAAACACCATATATTTT. The encoded protein is CANAGTGGSSGNTIYF.

This sequence joins TRBV5-1 and TRBJ2-5; 9 bases fit TRBD2. V lost 0 bases to trimming and J lost 5 bases; unmatched junction nucleotides: 5. Germline CDR1 is SGHRS and CDR2 is YFSETQ. The CDR3 contains 15 residues. The CDR3 protein is CASSLVVSGSETQYF. CDR3 coding DNA: TGCGCCAGCAGCTTGGTGGTTAGCGGGAGCGAGACCCAGTACTTC.

This clone was detected once. The rearrangement uses TRBV5-1 and TRBJ2-5; tentative D call: TRBD2 (6 bases). Germline V gene lookup returns CDR1 SGHRS and CDR2 YFSETQ. The CDR3 contains 14 residues. V lost 5 bases and J 4 bases, leaving 15 bases between the germline ends. The chain's CDR3 is CASSDGLGGETQYF. In DNA form, the CDR3 reads TGCGCCAGCAGTGACGGACTCGGGGGAGAGACCCAGTACTTC.

V and J are TRBV9 and TRBJ1-3; D possibly corresponds to TRBD1 (6 bases). Trimming pared 3 bases from V and 2 bases from J, leaving 9 bases between. CDR1 is SGDLS and CDR2 is YYNGEE in the germline V gene. The CDR3 runs 14 residues. This chain's CDR3 is CASSGGGTGNTIYF. In DNA form, the CDR3 reads TGTGCCAGCAGCGGAGGGGGAACTGGAAACACCATATATTTT. The full variable domain, with the rest looked up from reference TRBV9 and TRBJ1-3, is DSGVTQTPKHLITATGQRVTLRCSPRSGDLSVYWYQQSLDQGLQFLIQYYNGEERAKGNILERFSAQQFPDLHSELNLSSLELGDSALYFCASSGGGTGNTIYFGEGSWLTVV.

The V gene is TRBV3-1 (or the pseudogene TRBV3-2), the J gene TRBJ1-1; D gene uncertain. This CDR3 has 12 residues. CDR1 LGHDT and CDR2 YNNKEL come from the germline V gene (reference sequence). With 1 base removed from V and 6 bases from J, the gap between germline ends came to 6 bases. This CDR3 reads CASSQGRAEAFF. CDR3 nucleotides: TGTGCCAGCAGCCAAGGTCGTGCTGAAGCTTTCTTT.

The chain joins TRBV9 to TRBJ1-1, with D unresolved. This CDR3 contains 15 residues. Trimming cost V 2 bases and J 0 bases, with 11 bases left between them. Germline lookup yields CDR1 SGDLS and CDR2 YYNGEE. The CDR3 reads CASSVRTEMNTEAFF. CDR3 bases: TGTGCCAGCAGCGTCAGGACGGAGATGAACACTGAAGCTTTCTTT.

This chain joins TRBV30 and TRBJ1-4; D not certain. Germline CDR1 is GTSNPN and CDR2 is SVGIG (reference sequence). The CDR3 length is 11 residues. V lost 0 bases, J lost 8 bases, and 4 bases lay in between. The CDR3 sequence: CAWSVGEKLFF. CDR3 bases: TGTGCCTGGAGTGTCGGGGAAAAACTGTTTTTT.

The V call is TRBV20-1, the J call TRBJ2-2; D remains unclear. Germline assignment: CDR1 DFQATT and CDR2 SNEGSKA (reference sequence). The CDR3 is 11 residues long. V was cut by 3 bases and J by 6 bases, with 5 bases left in between. CDR3 loop: CSASPAGELFF. The CDR3 DNA reads as TGCAGTGCTAGCCCTGCCGGGGAGCTGTTTTTT.

The rearrangement links TRBV28 to TRBJ1-1; weak D call: TRBD1 (5 bases). Looked up from germline, CDR1 is MDHEN and CDR2 is SYDVKM. V was trimmed by 4 bases and J by 5 bases, leaving 17 bases between them. The CDR3 is 15 residues long. The CDR3 loop reads CASSSSGLEGTEAFF. CDR3 DNA: TGTGCCAGCAGTTCATCAGGTCTAGAGGGGACTGAAGCTTTCTTT.

The J gene is TRBJ1-2, the V gene TRBV28, with 8 bases lining up with TRBD1. The CDR3 length is 14 residues. The V gene end was trimmed by 6 bases and the J gene end by 4 bases; junction bases not matched to a gene: 7. Germline assignment: CDR1 MDHEN and CDR2 SYDVKM. In DNA form, the CDR3 reads TGTGCCAGCAGCACGACCGGGACAGGCTATGGCTACACCTTC. Its translation is CASSTTGTGYGYTF.

This rearrangement joins TRBV7-9 to TRBJ2-5; TRBD1 might be the D (5 bases). The CDR3 extends over 16 amino acids. Per germline, CDR1 SEHNR and CDR2 FQNEAQ (reference sequence). V was clipped by 5 bases and J by 6 bases, with 22 bases between them. In DNA form, the CDR3 reads TGTGCCAGCAGCCCCGGTTACCGTCAGGGTGCGAAGACCCAGTACTTC. It codes for CASSPGYRQGAKTQYF.

This chain connects TRBV3-1 (or the pseudogene TRBV3-2) to TRBJ2-7; D uncertain. Germline V CDR1 and CDR2: LGHDT, YNNKEL (reference sequence). This CDR3 is built from 13 residues. The V end lost 2 bases, the J end lost 7 bases, and 12 bases lay between the germline ends. CDR3 in amino acids: CASSQQARLEQYF. Here the CDR3 DNA reads TGTGCCAGCAGCCAACAGGCCCGCTTGGAGCAGTACTTC.

The rearrangement uses TRBV18 and TRBJ1-4; 7 bases map to TRBD1. The CDR3 loop spans 16 amino acids. CDR1 is KGHSH and CDR2 is LQKENI in the germline V gene. Germline trimming cut 2 bases from V and 6 bases from J; bases unmatched to any gene: 9. CDR3 protein: CASSPGDRRSHEKLFF. DNA for the CDR3: TGTGCCAGCTCACCAGGGGACAGAAGATCACATGAAAAACTGTTTTTT.

The chain recombines TRBV12-2 with TRBJ2-1; TRBD1, the table's D call, lacks a check against the DNA. TRBV12-2 is a pseudogene segment. CDR3 length: 15 amino acids. Here the CDR3 DNA reads TGTGCAAGTCGCTTAGTAACACCACAGGGCACTGAGCAGTTCTTC. Encoded protein: CASRLVTPQGTEQFF.

The chain combines TRBV5-1 with TRBJ2-5; D may match TRBD1 or TRBD2 (5 bases each). The ends were cut back, 4 bases at V and 5 bases at J, with 15 bases in the middle. CDR1 is SGHRS, CDR2 YFSETQ, per germline. There are 14 residues in the CDR3. The CDR3 spells CASSHRGEGETQYF. The CDR3, as DNA: TGCGCCAGCAGCCACCGGGGCGAGGGGGAGACCCAGTACTTC.

The V and J genes are TRBV7-3 and TRBJ2-1, with 12 bases matching TRBD2. The CDR3 spans 19 residues. CDR1 is SGHTA, CDR2 FQGTGA, per germline. The J segment lost 12 bases and the V segment lost 3 bases, leaving 21 bases of the junction unmatched. CDR3 sequence reads: CASSFHASSTSGRESGQFF. The CDR3 DNA is TGTGCCAGCAGCTTCCACGCCTCTTCGACTAGCGGGAGAGAATCGGGGCAGTTCTTC.

The CDR3 loop is CASSSGPGGVNGYTF. CDR3 nucleotides: TGTGCCAGCAGCTCCGGGCCAGGGGGCGTAAATGGCTACACCTTC. The chain recombines TRBV7-3 with TRBJ1-2; 8 positions match TRBD1. The J segment lost 6 bases and the V segment lost 4 bases, leaving 10 bases of the junction unmatched. Germline CDR1 and CDR2: SGHTA and FQGTGA. The CDR3 totals 15 residues. Full variable domain (outside the CDR3, taken from reference TRBV7-3 and TRBJ1-2): GAGVSQTPSNKVTEKGKYVELRCDPISGHTALYWYRQSLGQGPEFLIYFQGTGAADDSGLPNDRFFAVRPEGSVSTLKIQRTERGDSAVYLCASSSGPGGVNGYTFGSGTRLTVV.

The chain uses TRBV18 and TRBJ1-1; 12 bases agree with TRBD1. Germline CDR1 is KGHSH and CDR2 is LQKENI. Trimming cost V 3 bases and J 2 bases; bases outside gene matches: 1. The CDR3 covers 15 residues. CDR3 protein: CASSPGQGANTEAFF. DNA for the CDR3: TGTGCCAGCTCACCGGGACAGGGGGCTAACACTGAAGCTTTCTTT.